The rows below give T cell receptor beta chains drawn from one sample of a study of cytomegalovirus exposure and HLA in healthy donors. Measured with immunoSEQ multiplex PCR; TCRdb has only the in-frame clones, and not every one. The table includes about 220,000 clones, approximately 90% detected once. Input material: PBMCs. The receptor set was obtained from a man in his late teens or twenties in good health and CMV-seronegative. The CDR3 runs from the conserved cysteine through the conserved F or W. A D gene is named only where the DNA matches it firmly. Clone size is shown for a subset of rows, as once, few, many or a class of expanded clone.

-	TRBV2	TRBJ2-3	-	CASSAPPGDASTDTQYF	TGTGCCAGCAGTGCTCCGCCGGGAGACGCTAGCACAGATACGCAGTATTTT
-	TRBV2	TRBJ2-2	TRBD2	CASRGLAAGELFF	TGTGCCAGCAGAGGACTAGCGGCCGGGGAGCTGTTTTTT
-	TRBV4-1	TRBJ1-2	-	CASSQGGLYGTNYGYTF	TGCGCCAGCAGCCAAGGGGGACTGTACGGAACTAACTATGGCTACACCTTC
-	TRBV4-1	TRBJ2-1	-	CASSLQWAAGGFF	TGCGCCAGCAGCCTCCAATGGGCCGCGGGTGGGTTCTTC
-	TRBV7-3	TRBJ2-2	TRBD2	CASSSLAGNTGELFF	TGTGCCAGCAGCTCCCTAGCGGGAAACACCGGGGAGCTGTTTTTT
-	TRBV15	TRBJ2-5	TRBD1	CATSRGTWTGDGETQYF	TGTGCCACCAGCCGAGGGACCTGGACAGGGGATGGGGAGACCCAGTACTTC
once	TRBV28	TRBJ2-7	-	CATAYRSAYEQYF	TGTGCCACCGCCTACAGGTCAGCCTACGAGCAGTACTTC
-	TRBV30	TRBJ2-5	-	CAWTQGMRTQYF	TGTGCCTGGACTCAGGGGATGAGAACCCAGTACTTC
-	TRBV7-3	TRBJ1-5	TRBD1	CASSYNRGDQPQHF	TGTGCCAGCAGTTATAACAGGGGGGATCAGCCCCAGCATTTT
-	TRBV27	TRBJ2-1	TRBD1	CASRTGTDNEQFF	TGTGCCAGCAGAACCGGGACAGATAATGAGCAGTTCTTC
-	TRBV19	TRBJ2-2	-	CASSMATSTGELFF	TGTGCCAGTAGTATGGCCACATCTACCGGGGAGCTGTTTTTT
-	TRBV10-2	TRBJ2-7	TRBD2	CASSEFHSAGRNEQYF	TGCGCCAGCAGTGAGTTCCACTCAGCGGGGAGAAACGAGCAGTACTTC
-	TRBV4-3	TRBJ2-1	TRBD2	CASSQNTVLAGAVEQFF	TGCGCCAGCAGCCAAAATACGGTACTAGCGGGAGCCGTGGAGCAGTTCTTC
-	TRBV6-1	TRBJ2-7	-	CASNDINSYEQYF	TGTGCCAGCAACGACATAAACTCCTACGAGCAGTACTTC
-	TRBV5-1	TRBJ1-4	-	CASSLNIHEKLFF	TGCGCCAGCAGCTTGAACATCCACGAAAAACTGTTTTTT
-	TRBV28	TRBJ2-3	-	CASSFPGASSTDTQYF	TGTGCCAGCAGTTTTCCAGGGGCGAGTAGCACAGATACGCAGTATTTT
-	TRBV5-5	TRBJ2-3	-	CASSYPTDTQYF	TGTGCCAGCAGCTATCCAACAGATACGCAGTATTTT
once	TRBV10-3	TRBJ2-7	TRBD1	CAISEGTGVGEQYF	TGTGCCATCAGTGAAGGGACAGGGGTCGGCGAGCAGTACTTC
-	TRBV5-4	TRBJ2-7	TRBD2	CASSLLGLAGFYEQYF	TGTGCCAGCAGCTTATTGGGACTAGCGGGGTTCTACGAGCAGTACTTC
-	TRBV4-1	TRBJ2-1	-	CASSQDLTQGGQFF	TGCGCCAGCAGCCAAGATCTAACCCAGGGGGGGCAGTTCTTC
-	TRBV28	TRBJ1-5	TRBD1	CASRPQGAGNQPQHF	TGTGCCAGCAGGCCTCAGGGGGCGGGCAATCAGCCCCAGCATTTT
-	TRBV7-2	TRBJ2-7	TRBD1	CASSRQGFEYEQYF	TGTGCCAGCAGCCGACAGGGGTTTGAATACGAGCAGTACTTC
once	TRBV5-4	TRBJ2-1	TRBD2	CASSLAGASYNEQFF	TGTGCCAGCAGCTTAGCGGGGGCCTCCTACAATGAGCAGTTCTTC
-	TRBV6-5	TRBJ2-2	TRBD1	CASSYAGGVETGELFF	TGTGCCAGCAGTTACGCAGGGGGCGTTGAGACCGGGGAGCTGTTTTTT
-	TRBV6-5	TRBJ2-5	TRBD1	CASRADRAETQYF	TGTGCCAGCAGGGCGGACAGGGCAGAGACCCAGTACTTC
-	TRBV10-3	TRBJ2-3	-	CAISVDISYTDTQYF	TGTGCCATCAGTGTTGACATTTCTTACACAGATACGCAGTATTTT
-	TRBV27	TRBJ2-3	-	CASRLTDTDTQYF	TGTGCCAGCAGACTGACAGACACAGATACGCAGTATTTT
few	TRBV10-3	TRBJ1-1	TRBD1	CATRTGGTEAFF	TGTGCCACGCGCACAGGGGGCACTGAAGCTTTCTTT
-	TRBV4-3	TRBJ2-5	TRBD2	CASSQDIPSGGAGETQYF	TGCGCCAGCAGCCAAGATATCCCCAGCGGGGGGGCCGGAGAGACCCAGTACTTC
-	TRBV18	TRBJ2-7	TRBD1	CASFRDRESHEQYF	TGTGCCAGCTTCCGGGACAGGGAGTCCCACGAGCAGTACTTC
-	TRBV2	TRBJ2-7	-	CASSAQYEQYF	TGTGCCAGCAGTGCCCAGTACGAGCAGTACTTC
-	TRBV2	TRBJ1-2	-	CASSVRTPDGYTF	TGTGCCAGCAGTGTGCGAACGCCGGATGGCTACACCTTC
-	TRBV27	TRBJ2-1	-	CASSLLGRDEQFF	TGTGCCAGCAGTTTGCTAGGTCGGGATGAGCAGTTCTTC
-	TRBV4-1	TRBJ2-5	TRBD1	CASSQDGTGSMGETQYF	TGCGCCAGCAGCCAAGATGGGACAGGATCGATGGGAGAGACCCAGTACTTC
-	TRBV5-4	TRBJ2-5	TRBD2	CASSKGLAGVRETQYF	TGTGCCAGCAGCAAAGGACTAGCGGGAGTCCGGGAGACCCAGTACTTC
-	TRBV19	TRBJ2-7	-	CASSLKPAGTEQYF	TGTGCCAGTAGTCTGAAGCCAGCTGGGACAGAGCAGTACTTC
-	TRBV23-1	TRBJ2-7	-	CARKKAPGSYEQYF	TGCGCCAGAAAGAAGGCTCCGGGGTCCTACGAGCAGTACTTC
-	TRBV11-3	TRBJ2-7	-	CASSSMIGEQYF	TGTGCCAGCAGCTCTATGATCGGCGAGCAGTACTTC
-	TRBV27	TRBJ2-5	-	CASSFVGSGGETQYF	TGTGCCAGCAGTTTTGTTGGTAGCGGTGGGGAGACCCAGTACTTC
-	TRBV9	TRBJ1-2	-	CASSVREAYGYTF	TGTGCCAGCAGCGTTAGGGAGGCGTATGGCTACACCTTC